This TCR beta chain comes out of a study of CD8 T cells in Susac syndrome. This clonotype was seen only once. Its antigen is unidentified. With random hexamers, reverse transcription was performed on about 0.5 to 1 ug of RNA. TCRdb reprocessed the immunoSEQ multiplex PCR reads with MiXCR, giving one entry per CDR3 protein. The top ten hold about 0.12% of the sample, which has under 550,000 distinct CDR3 sequences, approximately 89% seen once. The CDR3 totals 12 residues. The germline V and J ends were trimmed by 1 base and 6 bases, with 7 bases remaining between them. Germline CDR1 and CDR2: SGHDN and FVKESK. Broader study findings: The study acknowledged a relatively small number of individuals in its TCR sequencing and HLA analysis.

The chain links TRBV14 to TRBJ2-7; no clear D gene. This sequence was found in a human donor with multiple sclerosis. Specimen: CD8+ T cells from PBMCs. CDR3 DNA: TGTGCCAGCAGCCAAGGTTCCCTCGAGCAGTACTTC. Its protein product is CASSQGSLEQYF.